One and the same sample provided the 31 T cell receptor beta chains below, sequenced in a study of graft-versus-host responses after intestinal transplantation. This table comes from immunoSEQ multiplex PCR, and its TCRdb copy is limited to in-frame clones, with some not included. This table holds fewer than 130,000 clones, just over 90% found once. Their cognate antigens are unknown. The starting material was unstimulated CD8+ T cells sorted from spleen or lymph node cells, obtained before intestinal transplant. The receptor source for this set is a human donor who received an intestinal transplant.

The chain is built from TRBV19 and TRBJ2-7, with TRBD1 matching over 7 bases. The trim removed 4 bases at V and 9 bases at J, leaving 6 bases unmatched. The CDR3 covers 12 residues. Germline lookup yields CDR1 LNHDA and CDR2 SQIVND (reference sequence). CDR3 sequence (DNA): TGTGCCAGTAGTACGGGGACAGTCCCGCAGTACTTC. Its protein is CASSTGTVPQYF.

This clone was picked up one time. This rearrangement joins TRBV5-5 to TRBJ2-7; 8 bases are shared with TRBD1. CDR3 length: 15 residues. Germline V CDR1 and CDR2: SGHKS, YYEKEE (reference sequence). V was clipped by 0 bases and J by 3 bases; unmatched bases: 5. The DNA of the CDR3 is TGTGCCAGCAGCTTGGGCCTGGGACAGGTCTACGAGCAGTACTTC. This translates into CASSLGLGQVYEQYF.

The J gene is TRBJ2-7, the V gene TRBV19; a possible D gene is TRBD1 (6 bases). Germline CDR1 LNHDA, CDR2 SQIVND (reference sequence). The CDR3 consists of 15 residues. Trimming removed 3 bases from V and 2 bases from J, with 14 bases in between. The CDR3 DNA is TGTGCCAGTAGTATCGGTCAGGGGTTGGCCTACGAGCAGTACTTC. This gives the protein CASSIGQGLAYEQYF.

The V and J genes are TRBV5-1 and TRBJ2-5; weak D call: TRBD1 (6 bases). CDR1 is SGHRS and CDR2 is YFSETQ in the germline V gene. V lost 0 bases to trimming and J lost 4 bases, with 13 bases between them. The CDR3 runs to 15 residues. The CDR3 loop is CASSLALGARETQYF. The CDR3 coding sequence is TGCGCCAGCAGCTTGGCCCTGGGGGCGAGAGAGACCCAGTACTTC.

The CDR3 DNA sequence: TGTGCCAGCAGAAGAATCCGACACAGCTACGAGCAGTACTTC. Amino acids: CASRRIRHSYEQYF. V gene TRBV27 combines with J gene TRBJ2-7; no reliable D call. Trimming left V 6 bases short and J 3 bases short, with 15 bases between. Germline CDR1 MNHEY, CDR2 SMNVEV (reference sequence). This CDR3 contains 14 residues.

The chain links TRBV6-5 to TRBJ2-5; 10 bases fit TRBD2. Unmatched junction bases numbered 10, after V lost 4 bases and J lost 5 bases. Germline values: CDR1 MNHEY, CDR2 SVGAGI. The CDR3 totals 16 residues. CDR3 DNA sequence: TGTGCCAGCAGTTTCGGGTGGGAGCGGGAGGGGGAGACCCAGTACTTC. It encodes CASSFGWEREGETQYF.

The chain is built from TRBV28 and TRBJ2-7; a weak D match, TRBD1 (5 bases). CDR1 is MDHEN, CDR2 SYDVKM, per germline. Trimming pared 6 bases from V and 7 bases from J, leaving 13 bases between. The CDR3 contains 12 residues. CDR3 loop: CASSSRVGEQYF. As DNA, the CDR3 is TGTGCCAGCAGCTCCAGGGTGGGGGAGCAGTACTTC.

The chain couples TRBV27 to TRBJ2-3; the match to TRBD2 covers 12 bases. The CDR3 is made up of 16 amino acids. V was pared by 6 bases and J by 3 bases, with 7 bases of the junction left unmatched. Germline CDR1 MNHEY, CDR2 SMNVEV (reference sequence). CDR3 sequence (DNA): TGTGCCAGCAGACAGGGCGGACTAGCGGGAACAGATACGCAGTATTTT. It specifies CASRQGGLAGTDTQYF.

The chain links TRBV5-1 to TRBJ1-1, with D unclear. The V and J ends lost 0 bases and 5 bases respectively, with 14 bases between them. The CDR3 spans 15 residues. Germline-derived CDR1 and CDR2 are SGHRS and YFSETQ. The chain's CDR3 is CASSLGTGWETEAFF. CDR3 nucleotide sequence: TGCGCCAGCAGCTTGGGTACTGGGTGGGAAACTGAAGCTTTCTTT.

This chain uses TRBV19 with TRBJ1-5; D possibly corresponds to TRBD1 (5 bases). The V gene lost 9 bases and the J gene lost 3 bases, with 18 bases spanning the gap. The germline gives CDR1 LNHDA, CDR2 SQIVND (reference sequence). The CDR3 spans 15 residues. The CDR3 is CASAVGGWDNQPQHF. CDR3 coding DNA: TGTGCCAGCGCTGTCGGGGGTTGGGACAATCAGCCCCAGCATTTT.

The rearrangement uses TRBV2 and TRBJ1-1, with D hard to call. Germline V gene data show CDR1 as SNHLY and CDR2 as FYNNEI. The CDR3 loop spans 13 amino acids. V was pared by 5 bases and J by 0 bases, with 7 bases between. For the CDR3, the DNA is TGTGCCAGCAGTCTCTCCTTGAACACTGAAGCTTTCTTT. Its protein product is CASSLSLNTEAFF. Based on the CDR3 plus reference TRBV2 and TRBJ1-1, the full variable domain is EPEVTQTPSHQVTQMGQEVILRCVPISNHLYFYWYRQILGQKVEFLVSFYNNEISEKSEIFDDQFSVERPDGSNFTLKIRSTKLEDSAMYFCASSLSLNTEAFFGQGTRLTVV.

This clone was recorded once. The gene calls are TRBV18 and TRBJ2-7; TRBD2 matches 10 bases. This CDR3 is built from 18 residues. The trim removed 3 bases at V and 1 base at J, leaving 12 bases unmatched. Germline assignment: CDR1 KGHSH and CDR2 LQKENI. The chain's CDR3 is CASSPSWLAGVRSYEQYF. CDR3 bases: TGTGCCAGCTCACCGAGTTGGCTAGCGGGAGTGAGGTCCTACGAGCAGTACTTC.

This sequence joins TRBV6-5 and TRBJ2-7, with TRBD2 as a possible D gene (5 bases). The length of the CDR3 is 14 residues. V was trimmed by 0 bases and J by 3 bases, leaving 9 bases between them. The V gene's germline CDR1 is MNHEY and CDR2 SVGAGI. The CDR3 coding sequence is TGTGCCAGCAGTTACTCCGGGGAGCACTACGAGCAGTACTTC. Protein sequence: CASSYSGEHYEQYF.

The CDR3 DNA sequence: TGTGCCAGCAGCAAAATACAGGGATACAATGAGCAGTTCTTC. Amino acids: CASSKIQGYNEQFF. The chain links TRBV27 to TRBJ2-1; tentative D call: TRBD1 (6 bases). Trimming left V 6 bases short and J 4 bases short, with 13 bases between. Germline lookup yields CDR1 MNHEY and CDR2 SMNVEV (reference sequence). The CDR3 extends over 14 amino acids.

The CDR3 loop reads CASRHKTGRTGELFF. CDR3 coding DNA: TGTGCCAGCAGACACAAAACAGGGAGGACCGGGGAGCTGTTTTTT. The V call is TRBV11-2, the J call TRBJ2-2; D is possibly TRBD1 or TRBD2 (6 bases each). The germline CDR1 and CDR2 sequences are SGHAT and FQNNGV. Trimming shortened V by 6 bases and J by 5 bases, and 16 bases separated the two germline ends. This CDR3 spans 15 amino acids.

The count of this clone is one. CDR3 sequence reads: CSVESAGSEQYF. Written as DNA, the CDR3 is TGCAGCGTTGAATCGGCCGGGTCCGAGCAGTACTTC. The rearrangement uses TRBV29-1 and TRBJ2-7; D is unclear. The germline V and J ends were trimmed by 2 bases and 6 bases, with 11 bases remaining between them. The CDR3 is 12 amino acids. The germline V gene encodes CDR1 SQVTM and CDR2 ANQGSEA.

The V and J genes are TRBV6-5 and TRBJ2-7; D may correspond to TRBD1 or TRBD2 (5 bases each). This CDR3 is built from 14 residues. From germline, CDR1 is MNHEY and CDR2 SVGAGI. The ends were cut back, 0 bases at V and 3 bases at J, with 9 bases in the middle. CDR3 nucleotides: TGTGCCAGCAGTTACTCGGCAGGGAGCTACGAGCAGTACTTC. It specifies CASSYSAGSYEQYF.

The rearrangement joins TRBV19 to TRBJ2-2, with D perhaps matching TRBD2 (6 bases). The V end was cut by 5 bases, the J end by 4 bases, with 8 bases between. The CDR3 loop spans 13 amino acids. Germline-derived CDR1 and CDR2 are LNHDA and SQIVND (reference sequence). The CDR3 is CASSLTSTGELFF. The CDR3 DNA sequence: TGTGCCAGTAGTCTGACTAGCACCGGGGAGCTGTTTTTT.

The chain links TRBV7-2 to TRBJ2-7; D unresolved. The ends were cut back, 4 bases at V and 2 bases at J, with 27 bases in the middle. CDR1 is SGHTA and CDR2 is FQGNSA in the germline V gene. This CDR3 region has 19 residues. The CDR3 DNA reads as TGTGCCAGCAGCTCCTATGTGGGCTCAAGGAACATCCTAACCTACGAGCAGTACTTC. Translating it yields CASSSYVGSRNILTYEQYF.

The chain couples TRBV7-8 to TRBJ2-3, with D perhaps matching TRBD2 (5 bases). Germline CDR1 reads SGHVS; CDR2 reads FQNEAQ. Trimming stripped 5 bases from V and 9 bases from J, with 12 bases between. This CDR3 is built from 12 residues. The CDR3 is CASSREQKTQYF. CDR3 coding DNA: TGTGCCAGCAGCCGGGAACAGAAGACGCAGTATTTT.

The CDR3, as DNA: TGTGCCAGCAGCGCCCCCAGGGATGTTGGCGGTAGGGACACCATATATTTT. The encoded protein is CASSAPRDVGGRDTIYF. This rearrangement joins TRBV7-9 to TRBJ1-3; D is perhaps TRBD1 (5 bases). The CDR3 is 17 residues long. The V end lost 5 bases, the J end lost 8 bases, and 25 bases lay between the germline ends. CDR1 and CDR2 from the germline V gene are SEHNR and FQNEAQ (reference sequence).

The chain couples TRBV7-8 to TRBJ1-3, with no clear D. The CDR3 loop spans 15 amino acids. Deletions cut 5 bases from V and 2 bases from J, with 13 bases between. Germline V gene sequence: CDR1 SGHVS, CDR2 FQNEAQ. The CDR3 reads CASSLNRETGNTIYF. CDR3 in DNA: TGTGCCAGCAGCCTAAACCGGGAAACTGGAAACACCATATATTTT.

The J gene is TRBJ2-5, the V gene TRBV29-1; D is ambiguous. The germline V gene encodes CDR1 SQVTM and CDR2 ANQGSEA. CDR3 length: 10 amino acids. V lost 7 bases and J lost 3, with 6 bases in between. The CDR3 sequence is CSALEETQYF. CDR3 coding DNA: TGCAGCGCTTTGGAAGAGACCCAGTACTTC.

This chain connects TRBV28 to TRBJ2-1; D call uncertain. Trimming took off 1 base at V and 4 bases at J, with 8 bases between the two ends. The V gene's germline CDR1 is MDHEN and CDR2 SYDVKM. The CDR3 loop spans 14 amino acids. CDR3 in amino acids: CASSLLGFYNEQFF. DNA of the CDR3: TGTGCCAGCAGTTTATTAGGGTTTTACAATGAGCAGTTCTTC.

The chain's CDR3 is CASTYPGAEAFF. Written as DNA, the CDR3 is TGTGCCAGCACATACCCGGGGGCTGAAGCTTTCTTT. This sequence joins TRBV6-1 and TRBJ1-1; weak D call: TRBD1 (5 bases). Trimming stripped 7 bases from V and 6 bases from J, with 12 bases between. The CDR3 runs to 12 residues. Germline-derived CDR1 and CDR2 are MNHNS and SASEGT.

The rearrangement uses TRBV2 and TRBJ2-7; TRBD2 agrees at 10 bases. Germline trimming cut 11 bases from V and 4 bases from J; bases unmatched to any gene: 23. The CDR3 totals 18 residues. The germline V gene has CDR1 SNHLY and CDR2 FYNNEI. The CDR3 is CAQAKELAGTPRSYEQYF. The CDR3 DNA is TGTGCCCAAGCAAAAGAACTAGCGGGGACCCCCCGATCATACGAGCAGTACTTC. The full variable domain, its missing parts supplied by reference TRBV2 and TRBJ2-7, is EPEVTQTPSHQVTQMGQEVILRCVPISNHLYFYWYRQILGQKVEFLVSFYNNEISEKSEIFDDQFSVERPDGSNFTLKIRSTKLEDSAMYFCAQAKELAGTPRSYEQYFGPGTRLTVT.

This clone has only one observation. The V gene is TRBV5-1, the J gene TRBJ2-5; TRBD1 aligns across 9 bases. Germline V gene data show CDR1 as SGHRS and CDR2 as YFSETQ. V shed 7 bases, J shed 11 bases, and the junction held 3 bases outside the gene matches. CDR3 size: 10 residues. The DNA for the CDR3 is TGCGCCAGCGGGACAGGGATTCAGTACTTC. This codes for CASGTGIQYF.

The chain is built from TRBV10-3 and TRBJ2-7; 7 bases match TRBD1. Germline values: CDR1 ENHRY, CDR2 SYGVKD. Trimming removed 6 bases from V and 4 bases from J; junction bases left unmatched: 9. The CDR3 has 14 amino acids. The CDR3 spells CAISEGQMSYEQYF. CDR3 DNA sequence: TGTGCCATCAGCGAGGGACAGATGAGTTACGAGCAGTACTTC.

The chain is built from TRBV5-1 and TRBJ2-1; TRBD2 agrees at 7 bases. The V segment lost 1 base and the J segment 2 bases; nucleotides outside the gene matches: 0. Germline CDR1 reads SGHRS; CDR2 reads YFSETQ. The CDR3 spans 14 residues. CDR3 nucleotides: TGCGCCAGCAGCTTGCGGGGGGCCTACAATGAGCAGTTCTTC. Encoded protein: CASSLRGAYNEQFF.

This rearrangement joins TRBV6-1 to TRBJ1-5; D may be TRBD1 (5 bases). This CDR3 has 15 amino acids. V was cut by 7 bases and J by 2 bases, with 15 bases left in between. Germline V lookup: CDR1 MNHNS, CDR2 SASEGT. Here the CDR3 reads CASTNWVGGNQPQHF. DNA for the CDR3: TGTGCCAGCACGAATTGGGTGGGGGGCAATCAGCCCCAGCATTTT.

CDR3 sequence (DNA): TGTGCCAGCAGTTTAATCGGCAGGGGTACCGGGGAGCTGTTTTTT. Its protein product is CASSLIGRGTGELFF. The V and J genes are TRBV27 and TRBJ2-2, with D tentatively TRBD1 (6 bases). Germline V gene data show CDR1 as MNHEY and CDR2 as SMNVEV (reference sequence). V lost 2 bases and J 5 bases, leaving 12 bases between the germline ends. The CDR3 runs 15 residues.